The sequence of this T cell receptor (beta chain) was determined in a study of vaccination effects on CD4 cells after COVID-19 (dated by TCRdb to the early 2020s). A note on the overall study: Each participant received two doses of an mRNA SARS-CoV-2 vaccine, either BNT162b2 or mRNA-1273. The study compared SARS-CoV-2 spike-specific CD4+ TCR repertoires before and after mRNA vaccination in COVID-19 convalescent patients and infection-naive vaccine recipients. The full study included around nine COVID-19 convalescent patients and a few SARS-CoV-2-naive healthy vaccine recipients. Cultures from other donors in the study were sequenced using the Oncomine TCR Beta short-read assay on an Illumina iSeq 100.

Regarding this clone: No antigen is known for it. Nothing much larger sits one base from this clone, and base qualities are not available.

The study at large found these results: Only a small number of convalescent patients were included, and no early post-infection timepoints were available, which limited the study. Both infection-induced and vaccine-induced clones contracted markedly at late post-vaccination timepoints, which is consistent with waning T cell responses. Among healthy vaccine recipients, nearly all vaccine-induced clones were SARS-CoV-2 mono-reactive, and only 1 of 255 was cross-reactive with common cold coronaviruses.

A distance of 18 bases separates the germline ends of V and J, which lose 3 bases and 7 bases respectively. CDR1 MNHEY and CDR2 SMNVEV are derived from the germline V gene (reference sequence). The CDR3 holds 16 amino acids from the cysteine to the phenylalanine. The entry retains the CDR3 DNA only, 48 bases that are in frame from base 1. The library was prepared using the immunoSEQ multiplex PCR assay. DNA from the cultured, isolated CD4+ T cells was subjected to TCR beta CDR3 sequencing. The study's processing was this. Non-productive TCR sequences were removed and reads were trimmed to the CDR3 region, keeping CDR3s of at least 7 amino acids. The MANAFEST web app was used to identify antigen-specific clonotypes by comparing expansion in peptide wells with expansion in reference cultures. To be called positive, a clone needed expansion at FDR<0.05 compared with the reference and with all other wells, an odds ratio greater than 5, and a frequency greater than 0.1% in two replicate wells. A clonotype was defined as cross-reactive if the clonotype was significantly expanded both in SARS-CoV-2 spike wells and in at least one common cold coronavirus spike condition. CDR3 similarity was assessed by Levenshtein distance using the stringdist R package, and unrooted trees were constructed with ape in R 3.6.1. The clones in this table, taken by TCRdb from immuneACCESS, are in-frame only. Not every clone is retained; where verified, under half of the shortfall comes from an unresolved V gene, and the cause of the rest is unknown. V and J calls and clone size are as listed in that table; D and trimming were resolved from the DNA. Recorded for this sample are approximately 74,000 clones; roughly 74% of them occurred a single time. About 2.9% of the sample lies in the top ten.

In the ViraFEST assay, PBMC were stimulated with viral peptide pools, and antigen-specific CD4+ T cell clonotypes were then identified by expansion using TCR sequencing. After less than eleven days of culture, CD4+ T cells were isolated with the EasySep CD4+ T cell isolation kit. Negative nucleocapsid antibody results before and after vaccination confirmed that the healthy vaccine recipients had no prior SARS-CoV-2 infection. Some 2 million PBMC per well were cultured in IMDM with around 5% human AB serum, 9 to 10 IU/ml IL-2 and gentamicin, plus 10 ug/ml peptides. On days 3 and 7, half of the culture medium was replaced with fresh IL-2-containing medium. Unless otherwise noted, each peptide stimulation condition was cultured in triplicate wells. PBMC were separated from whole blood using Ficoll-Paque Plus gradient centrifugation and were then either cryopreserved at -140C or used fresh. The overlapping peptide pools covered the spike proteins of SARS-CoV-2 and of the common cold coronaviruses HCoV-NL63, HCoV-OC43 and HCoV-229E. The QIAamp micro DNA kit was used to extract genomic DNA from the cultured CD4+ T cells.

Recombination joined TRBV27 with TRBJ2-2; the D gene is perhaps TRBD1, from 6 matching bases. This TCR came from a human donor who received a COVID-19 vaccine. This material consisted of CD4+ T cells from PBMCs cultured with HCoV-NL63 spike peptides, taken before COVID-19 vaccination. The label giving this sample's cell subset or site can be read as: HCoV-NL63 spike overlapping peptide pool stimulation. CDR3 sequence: CASSFRAPGVFGELFF. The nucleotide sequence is TGTGCCAGCAGTTTTCGAGCCCCAGGGGTTTTCGGGGAGCTGTTTTTT.